The present TCR beta chain was sequenced within a study of CD8 T cells in Susac syndrome. Germline lookup yields CDR1 MGHRA and CDR2 YSYEKL. V was pared by 1 base and J by 5 bases, with 14 bases between. This CDR3 region has 15 residues. A quantity of about 0.45 to 1 ug RNA underwent reverse transcription using random hexamers. TCRdb re-analysed the immunoSEQ multiplex PCR reads in MiXCR, keeping a single row per CDR3 protein. The repertoire has approximately 70,000 distinct CDR3 sequences, roughly 94% of them found once; the top ten carry 0.5% to 0.7%. The chain combines TRBV4-1 with TRBJ1-1, with D uncertain. The origin of this receptor is a human donor with multiple sclerosis. Sequenced input: CD8+ T cells from PBMCs. The CDR3 DNA follows: TGCGCCAGCAGCCAAGCGTACAGAGGTGGAACTGAAGCTTTCTTT. Its protein product is CASSQAYRGGTEAFF.